These 4 T cell receptor beta chains were all obtained from the same sample, sequenced in a study of patients and donors after allogeneic stem cell transplantation (dated by TCRdb to about 2020). The library came from RT-PCR. The sample was run on a NextSeq 550. TCRdb trimmed the raw reads at Q25, called clones with MiXCR and kept productive beta chains. Rows matching on CDR3 protein sequence are summarized as one entry with the most common DNA and genes. Here the sample has 390,000 or so distinct CDR3 sequences; roughly 17% occur a single time. The top ten clonotypes cover around 7.9% of the sample. The sample comprised blood, either unsorted or a sorted T cell fraction (not recorded which). The source of these receptors is a human donor who was either an allogeneic HSCT recipient or a stem cell or donor lymphocyte infusion donor (not recorded which). It is not recorded whose cells these are; they may come from a transplant donor.

This clonotype was counted a few times. This chain connects TRBV5-4 to TRBJ2-3; 8 bases are a match to TRBD1. Germline loops: CDR1 SGHNT, CDR2 YYREEE (reference sequence). This CDR3 comprises 14 residues. J lost 3 bases, V lost 6 bases, and 6 bases had no gene match. Here the CDR3 DNA reads TGTGCCAGCATTGACAGGGGTCGTACAGATACGCAGTATTTT. Encoded protein: CASIDRGRTDTQYF.

This clonotype came up a few times. The gene calls are TRBV10-3 and TRBJ1-5, with no clear D. Trimming removed 0 bases at V and 6 bases at J, with 9 bases between. CDR1 is ENHRY and CDR2 is SYGVKD in the germline V gene. This CDR3 region has 14 residues. Here the CDR3 reads CAISESAGIQPQHF. The CDR3 nucleotides are TGTGCCATCAGTGAGTCGGCGGGGATTCAGCCCCAGCATTTT.

The sample holds one count of this clonotype. This chain joins TRBV4-2 and TRBJ2-1; D is unclear. V was pared by 1 base and J by 2 bases, with 15 bases between. The CDR3 loop spans 17 amino acids. The V gene's germline CDR1 is LGHNA and CDR2 YNFKEQ. CDR3: CASSQAGRGRTYNEQFF. The CDR3 coding sequence is TGTGCCAGCAGCCAAGCGGGCAGAGGCCGTACCTACAATGAGCAGTTCTTC.

The CDR3, as DNA: TGTGCCAGCAGCCAAGTGGCAAGGGAAGAGACCCAGTACTTC. It encodes CASSQVAREETQYF. V gene TRBV3-1 combines with J gene TRBJ2-5; D unresolved. The V end lost 1 base, the J end lost 3 bases, and 9 bases lay between the germline ends. Germline CDR1 LGHDT, CDR2 YNNKEL (reference sequence). The CDR3 is made up of 14 amino acids.